One and the same sample provided the 9 T cell receptor beta chains below, sequenced in a study of cytomegalovirus exposure and HLA in healthy donors. Primers for the PCR totalled 60 Vbeta and 13 Jbeta. Assay used: immunoSEQ multiplex PCR; TCRdb lists only in-frame clones, some missing. In the table there are 100,000 to 150,000 clones, around 76% of which are singletons. Material: PBMCs. The source is a male donor in good health and CMV-seronegative.

This chain uses TRBV29-1 with TRBJ2-3, with D maybe TRBD1 (5 bases). V was clipped by 1 base and J by 2 bases, with 10 bases between them. CDR1 is SQVTM and CDR2 is ANQGSEA in the germline V gene. The CDR3 extends over 14 amino acids. CDR3 in amino acids: CSVEVGANTDTQYF. CDR3 nucleotides: TGCAGCGTTGAAGTAGGGGCCAACACAGATACGCAGTATTTT.

The chain links TRBV19 to TRBJ1-1; D is possibly TRBD1 (5 bases). CDR1 and CDR2 (germline): LNHDA, SQIVND (reference sequence). This CDR3 is 15 amino acids long. Trimming stripped 8 bases from V and 0 bases from J, with 16 bases between. For the CDR3, the DNA is TGTGCCAGTCCCCCGACAGTGGACATGAACACTGAAGCTTTCTTT. Its protein product is CASPPTVDMNTEAFF.

The chain carries TRBV27 and TRBJ2-3, with a tentative D call TRBD1 (5 bases). The CDR3 totals 14 residues. Trimming removed 2 bases at V and 1 base at J, with 7 bases between. Germline values: CDR1 MNHEY, CDR2 SMNVEV (reference sequence). In DNA, the CDR3 is TGTGCCAGCAGTTTAGAACAGGGCACAGATACGCAGTATTTT. As protein: CASSLEQGTDTQYF.

This clone was seen only once. The rearrangement uses TRBV21-1 and TRBJ2-6; TRBD1, as called in the table, went unchecked against the DNA. TRBV21-1 is a pseudogene segment. This CDR3 spans 18 amino acids. CDR3 in amino acids: CASSKAKGVDSGANVLTF. The CDR3, as DNA: TGTGCCAGCAGCAAAGCGAAGGGGGTGGATTCTGGGGCCAACGTCCTGACTTTC.

The chain employs TRBV9 and TRBJ2-7, with D maybe TRBD2 (7 bases). Trimming shortened V by 2 bases and J by 2 bases, and 17 bases separated the two germline ends. Germline CDR1 is SGDLS and CDR2 is YYNGEE. The CDR3 spans 16 residues. The CDR3 loop is CASSVGGGELPYEQYF. CDR3 in DNA: TGTGCCAGCAGCGTCGGAGGGGGGGAGCTCCCCTACGAGCAGTACTTC.

The chain has TRBV28 and TRBJ1-2; 11 nucleotides align to TRBD1. The junction had 7 bases not matched to a gene; V was cut back by 6 bases and J by 7 bases. Germline CDR1 reads MDHEN; CDR2 reads SYDVKM. The CDR3 loop spans 14 amino acids. The CDR3 bases are TGTGCCAGCAGCACCGGACAGGGGGCGCGTGGCTACACCTTC. Translating gives CASSTGQGARGYTF.

The chain couples TRBV5-1 to TRBJ2-7; D perhaps matches TRBD2 (5 bases). The germline CDR1 and CDR2 sequences are SGHRS and YFSETQ. The CDR3 consists of 16 residues. Trimming took 1 base from V and 7 from J, leaving 21 bases between them. CDR3 amino acids: CASSLSRGYGSLEQYF. In DNA, the CDR3 is TGCGCCAGCAGCTTGTCACGGGGTTACGGCTCCCTGGAGCAGTACTTC. The full variable domain, completed using reference TRBV5-1 and TRBJ2-7, is KAGVTQTPRYLIKTRGQQVTLSCSPISGHRSVSWYQQTPGQGLQFLFEYFSETQRNKGNFPGRFSGRQFSNSRSEMNVSTLELGDSALYLCASSLSRGYGSLEQYFGPGTRLTVT.

The chain has TRBV5-4 and TRBJ1-2; tentative D call: TRBD1 (6 bases). In germline, CDR1 is SGHNT, CDR2 YYREEE (reference sequence). V was cut by 0 bases and J by 4 bases, with 10 bases left in between. This CDR3 has 14 amino acids. The DNA of the CDR3 is TGTGCCAGCAGCTTGGACAGGGAGATCTATGGCTACACCTTC. This codes for CASSLDREIYGYTF.

The chain links TRBV6-1 to TRBJ2-1; TRBD2 aligns across 8 bases. V lost 1 base and J lost 4; bases outside the gene matches: 9. Germline values: CDR1 MNHNS, CDR2 SASEGT. The CDR3 consists of 17 residues. The CDR3 here is CASSEESRSGAYNEQFF. For the CDR3, the DNA is TGTGCCAGCAGTGAAGAATCCCGTAGCGGGGCATACAATGAGCAGTTCTTC.